The 9 T cell receptor beta chains given below trace back to one sample, sequenced in a study of T cells after yellow fever vaccination. Using its own MiXCR run on the 5' RACE reads, TCRdb lists one record per CDR3 protein. Of some 390,000 distinct CDR3 sequences in the sample, about 6.2% were seen once. This specimen was PBMCs, taken 5 days after the yellow fever booster vaccination. The receptors were gathered from a young man who received the YFV17D yellow fever vaccine.

This clonotype was detected many times. The chain couples TRBV20-1 to TRBJ2-1; TRBD2 agrees at 11 bases. The germline CDR1 and CDR2 sequences are DFQATT and SNEGSKA (reference sequence). The CDR3 sequence is 16 residues long. Trimming took 2 bases from V and 3 from J; bases not matched to a gene: 6. The CDR3 sequence is CSARSLAGGDYNEQFF. CDR3 sequence (DNA): TGCAGTGCTAGATCTCTAGCGGGAGGAGACTACAATGAGCAGTTCTTC.

This clonotype came up a few times. This rearrangement joins TRBV18 to TRBJ2-7; 14 positions match TRBD2. The CDR3 contains 15 residues. The J segment lost 6 bases and the V segment lost 5 bases, leaving 6 bases of the junction unmatched. Looked up from germline, CDR1 is KGHSH and CDR2 is LQKENI. The CDR3 spells CASSETGTSGSEQYF. CDR3 sequence (DNA): TGTGCCAGCTCAGAAACCGGGACTAGCGGGAGCGAGCAGTACTTC.

This clonotype was seen more than once but under ten times. The chain recombines TRBV14 with TRBJ2-7; D is unclear. From germline, CDR1 is SGHDN and CDR2 FVKESK. There are 15 residues in the CDR3. V lost 1 base and J lost 0, with 10 bases in between. The CDR3 spells CASSQALRNSYEQYF. The DNA of the CDR3 is TGTGCCAGCAGCCAAGCACTGCGTAACTCCTACGAGCAGTACTTC.

This clonotype has only a few counts. For the CDR3, the DNA is TGTGCCAGCGAGGGGATAGGCAATCAGCCCCAGCATTTT. Translating it yields CASEGIGNQPQHF. The V call is TRBV28, the J call TRBJ1-5; weak D call: TRBD1 (5 bases). The germline V gene encodes CDR1 MDHEN and CDR2 SYDVKM. The V gene lost 8 bases and the J gene lost 2 bases, with 10 bases spanning the gap. CDR3 length equals 13 residues.

V and J are TRBV12-3 or TRBV12-4 and TRBJ1-2; 7 bases line up with TRBD1. This CDR3 contains 12 residues. The V and J ends lost 6 bases and 5 bases, in that order; junction bases with no gene match: 3. CDR3 DNA: TGTGCCAGCAGAACGACAGGGTATGGCTACACCTTC. It yields the protein CASRTTGYGYTF.

The CDR3 loop reads CASSLVNRPSNEQFF. Written as DNA, the CDR3 is TGTGCCAGCAGCTTGGTCAATAGACCCTCCAATGAGCAGTTCTTC. The J gene is TRBJ2-1, the V gene TRBV5-4; no definite D call. This CDR3 contains 15 residues. Germline CDR1 reads SGHNT; CDR2 reads YYREEE (reference sequence). V was cut by 0 bases and J by 6 bases, with 13 bases left in between. The full variable domain, rest sourced from reference TRBV5-4 and TRBJ2-1, is ETGVTQSPTHLIKTRGQQVTLRCSSQSGHNTVSWYQQALGQGPQFIFQYYREEENGRGNFPPRFSGLQFPNYSSELNVNALELDDSALYLCASSLVNRPSNEQFFGPGTRLTVL.

This chain connects TRBV5-1 to TRBJ1-1; TRBD1 might be the D (6 bases). This CDR3 has 15 amino acids. CDR1 and CDR2 (germline): SGHRS, YFSETQ. Trimming cost V 5 bases and J 5 bases, with 19 bases left between them. DNA of the CDR3: TGCGCCAGCAGGCAGAGAGCCACGCAGGGGACTGAAGCTTTCTTT. It encodes CASRQRATQGTEAFF. The entire variable domain, with the rest obtained from reference TRBV5-1 and TRBJ1-1, is as follows: KAGVTQTPRYLIKTRGQQVTLSCSPISGHRSVSWYQQTPGQGLQFLFEYFSETQRNKGNFPGRFSGRQFSNSRSEMNVSTLELGDSALYLCASRQRATQGTEAFFGQGTRLTVV.

This clonotype was picked up many times. This rearrangement joins TRBV6-2 or TRBV6-3 to TRBJ2-1, with 11 bases aligning to TRBD2. The germline gives CDR1 MNHEY, CDR2 SVGEGT. With V trimmed by 6 bases and J by 5 bases, 6 bases remained unmatched. The CDR3 is made up of 15 amino acids. As DNA, the CDR3 is TGTGCCAGCAGAATAGCGGGAGGGAGCAACAATGAGCAGTTCTTC. Protein: CASRIAGGSNNEQFF.

This clonotype has just a few counts. The rearrangement joins TRBV4-2 to TRBJ2-7; tentatively, D is TRBD1 (6 bases). Germline loops: CDR1 LGHNA, CDR2 YNFKEQ. The CDR3 extends over 14 amino acids. V was trimmed by 0 bases and J by 3 bases, leaving 9 bases between them. The CDR3 protein is CASSQESRGYEQYF. The CDR3 bases are TGTGCCAGCAGCCAAGAGAGCAGGGGCTACGAGCAGTACTTC.